This T cell receptor beta chain was captured by sequencing in a study of T cell repertoires in cytomegalovirus infection. Germline assignment: CDR1 SEHNR and CDR2 FQNEAQ (reference sequence). The CDR3 is 14 amino acids. The V and J ends lost 4 bases and 6 bases, in that order; junction bases with no gene match: 6. A single record per CDR3 protein comes from TCRdb applying MiXCR to the reads. The sample has 160,000 or so distinct CDR3 sequences, roughly 18% seen once; the top ten hold over 15%. The chain recombines TRBV7-9 with TRBJ1-1; 9 bases line up with TRBD1. Sequencing input: CD8+ T cells from PBMCs. The clonotype comes from a human donor in good health (CMV status not recorded). Some clones in this sample may be carry-over from other donors' samples. The CDR3 spells CASSSQGAGAEAFF. The CDR3 DNA follows: TGTGCCAGCAGCTCACAGGGGGCGGGCGCTGAAGCTTTCTTT.